This T cell receptor (beta chain) was captured by sequencing in a study of shared clonotypes between healthy human individuals. Study background: There were three CD4 naive, three CD4 memory, two CD8 naive and one CD8 memory plates per donor.

As for this clone: No antigen is known for it.

Whole-study results and caveats: The authors sampled blood alone, and tissue repertoires likely differ.

Original analysis: For the immunoSEQ data, sequences were junction-only without quality scores, so filtering differed. Data came from immunoSEQ multiplex PCR; TCRdb stores just in-frame clones and leaves some out. V and J calls and clone size follow that table, whereas D and trimming were derived from the DNA. The table lists some 1,900,000 clones, 85% to 95% of them singletons. Naive CD8 cells lacked CD45RO, underwent positive selection for CCR7 and left out terminally differentiated effector memory CD45RA+ cells. Donors included only healthy HIV-negative adults lacking recent acute infections or vaccinations. The sequence was collected from a man aged 18 to 29 in good health. Sequenced sample: naive CD8+ T cells sorted from blood.

In DNA, the CDR3 is TGTGCCAGCAGCCCCAGGACGGAATTCCAAGAGACCCAGTACTTC. Translating gives CASSPRTEFQETQYF. The chain couples TRBV7-9 to TRBJ2-5; D not resolved. V was shortened by 5 bases and J by 1 base, with 14 bases between the two germline ends. Germline CDR1 is SEHNR and CDR2 is FQNEAQ (reference sequence). The CDR3 is made up of 15 amino acids.